Below, 26 T cell receptor beta chains from the same sample are listed, as sequenced in a study of T cells after yellow fever vaccination. TCRdb fed the 5' RACE reads into MiXCR, producing one record per CDR3 protein. Here the sample spans about 360,000 distinct CDR3 sequences, more than 5.5% being singletons. The sequencing here drew on PBMCs, taken 5 days after the yellow fever booster vaccination. These receptors were obtained from a man aged 30 to 45 who received the YFV17D yellow fever vaccine.

The chain links TRBV30 to TRBJ2-3, with a weak D call TRBD2 (5 bases). The germline V and J ends were trimmed by 3 bases and 3 bases, with 19 bases remaining between them. This CDR3 is 16 amino acids long. Germline CDR1 reads GTSNPN; CDR2 reads SVGIG (reference sequence). This CDR3 reads CAWRRRRGTQTDTQYF. CDR3 bases: TGTGCCTGGAGGCGCAGACGGGGAACCCAAACAGATACGCAGTATTTT.

This clonotype was detected only a few times. The chain uses TRBV20-1 and TRBJ2-6; the D is unclear. Trimming pared 3 bases from V and 2 bases from J, leaving 11 bases between. The germline gives CDR1 DFQATT, CDR2 SNEGSKA (reference sequence). The CDR3 contains 15 residues. CDR3 DNA sequence: TGCAGTGCTAGCCTCTCGGATCCTGGGGCCAACGTCCTGACTTTC. Its translation is CSASLSDPGANVLTF.

V is TRBV20-1 and J is TRBJ2-3; possible D gene TRBD2, 5 bases. The CDR3 extends over 17 amino acids. Trimming left V 2 bases short and J 0 bases short, with 18 bases between. Germline CDR1 DFQATT, CDR2 SNEGSKA (reference sequence). CDR3 sequence reads: CSARSLSTGSSTDTQYF. In DNA form, the CDR3 reads TGCAGTGCTAGATCCCTATCCACGGGGTCTAGCACAGATACGCAGTATTTT.

This clonotype was observed a handful of times. V usage is TRBV29-1 and J usage is TRBJ2-1; D possibly corresponds to TRBD1 (5 bases). Germline-derived CDR1 and CDR2 are SQVTM and ANQGSEA. Trimming took 6 bases from V and 6 from J, leaving 15 bases between them. The CDR3 spans 13 residues. In DNA, the CDR3 is TGCAGCGTGGCCAGGACATTAGTCAATGAGCAGTTCTTC. It translates to CSVARTLVNEQFF.

The chain couples TRBV6-2 or TRBV6-3 to TRBJ2-2; D unclear. CDR3 length equals 17 residues. The germline gives CDR1 MNHEY, CDR2 SVGEGT. Trimming removed 8 bases from V and 0 bases from J, with 19 bases in between. The chain's CDR3 is CASRPLGSATNTGELFF. The CDR3 region has the DNA TGTGCCAGCCGCCCCTTGGGCAGCGCTACGAACACCGGGGAGCTGTTTTTT.

This clonotype was detected a few times. V usage is TRBV2 and J usage is TRBJ2-4, with D tentatively TRBD1 (6 bases). Trimming stripped 1 base from V and 9 bases from J, with 10 bases between. Germline V CDR1 and CDR2: SNHLY, FYNNEI. The CDR3 runs to 13 residues. The CDR3 sequence is CASSEDRVGIQYF. For the CDR3, the DNA is TGTGCCAGCAGTGAAGACAGGGTGGGCATTCAGTACTTC.

This clonotype was found many times. This chain uses TRBV11-2 with TRBJ2-1, with TRBD2 identical over 9 bases. The germline V gene has CDR1 SGHAT and CDR2 FQNNGV. With 2 bases clipped from V and 4 bases from J, the junction kept 3 bases outside the gene matches. This CDR3 region has 15 residues. The CDR3 region has the DNA TGTGCCAGCAGCTTATCTAGCGGGACGTACAATGAGCAGTTCTTC. The encoded protein is CASSLSSGTYNEQFF.

This clonotype has a handful of counts. The chain couples TRBV20-1 to TRBJ2-7, with D perhaps matching TRBD1 (5 bases). Trimming shortened V by 0 bases and J by 2 bases, and 5 bases separated the two germline ends. CDR1 is DFQATT and CDR2 is SNEGSKA in the germline V gene (reference sequence). The CDR3 consists of 12 residues. In nucleotides, the CDR3 is TGCAGTGCTAGAGACAGGGCCTACGAGCAGTACTTC. Protein product: CSARDRAYEQYF.

The rearrangement uses TRBV3-1 and TRBJ2-7, with 7 bases fitting TRBD2. V trimming: 4 bases; J trimming: 1 base; junction bases outside the gene matches: 7. Germline V CDR1 and CDR2: LGHDT, YNNKEL (reference sequence). The CDR3 is 15 residues long. CDR3 amino acids: CASSRKTGRSYEQYF. CDR3 bases: TGTGCCAGCAGCCGGAAGACCGGGAGGTCCTACGAGCAGTACTTC.

Ten or more counts support this clonotype. This chain joins TRBV23-1 and TRBJ2-2, with 7 positions matching TRBD2. TRBV23-1 is treated as an ORF (open reading frame) with a function not yet certain. V trimming: 4 bases; J trimming: 1 base; junction bases outside the gene matches: 12. The length of the CDR3 is 18 residues. The CDR3 nucleotides read TGCGCCAGCAGTCCGCGCGGGGAGGAGCGGGGGAACACCGGGGAGCTGTTTTTT. Its translation: CASSPRGEERGNTGELFF.

For this clonotype: A clone one base away is much larger, so this may be a read error. The V call is TRBV5-1, the J call TRBJ2-1; D is possibly TRBD1 (5 bases). Germline CDR1 is SGHRS and CDR2 is YFSETQ. This CDR3 contains 14 residues. The CDR3 nucleotides read TGCTCCAGCAGCCCTGGTAGGGGTTACAATGAGCAGTTCTTC. As protein: CSSSPGRGYNEQFF. The full variable domain, in which reference TRBV5-1 and TRBJ2-1 provide the parts outside the CDR3, is KAGVTQTPRYLIKTRGQQVTLSCSPISGHRSVSWYQQTPGQGLQFLFEYFSETQRNKGNFPGRFSGRQFSNSRSEMNVSTLELGDSALYLCSSSPGRGYNEQFFGPGTRLTVL.

This clonotype occurred a few times. J is TRBJ1-2 and V is TRBV6-4; 9 bases are a match to TRBD1. This CDR3 is built from 13 residues. In germline, CDR1 is MRHNA, CDR2 SNTAGT. The V segment lost 6 bases and the J segment 6 bases; nucleotides outside the gene matches: 5. The CDR3 here is CASRRDRDNGYTF. CDR3 in DNA: TGTGCCAGCAGAAGGGACAGGGATAATGGCTACACCTTC.

This clonotype showed up just a few times. This chain uses TRBV5-1 with TRBJ2-2; D gene ambiguous. Germline V CDR1 and CDR2: SGHRS, YFSETQ. The CDR3 totals 15 residues. Trimming left V 1 base short and J 5 bases short, with 12 bases between. CDR3 DNA sequence: TGCGCCAGCAGCTTGACGGCCCTGGGGACCGGGGAGCTGTTTTTT. Its translation is CASSLTALGTGELFF.

The rearrangement joins TRBV20-1 to TRBJ2-2, with 7 bases identical to TRBD1. Germline trimming cut 1 base from V and 4 bases from J; bases unmatched to any gene: 9. In germline, CDR1 is DFQATT, CDR2 SNEGSKA (reference sequence). The CDR3 extends over 16 amino acids. The CDR3 DNA reads TGCAGTGCTAGAGGAGACAGGGCTTTTGGCACCGGGGAGCTGTTTTTT. Protein product: CSARGDRAFGTGELFF.

This clonotype has more than one count but fewer than ten. This CDR3 is CSAEGGQLSYNEQFF. The CDR3 nucleotides are TGCAGTGCTGAGGGCGGCCAGCTCTCCTACAATGAGCAGTTCTTC. J is TRBJ2-1 and V is TRBV20-1; tentative D call: TRBD2 (5 bases). The CDR3 runs to 15 residues. V was cut by 5 bases and J by 0 bases, with 14 bases left in between. CDR1 and CDR2 (germline): DFQATT, SNEGSKA (reference sequence).

This clonotype has more than one count but fewer than ten. The gene calls are TRBV18 and TRBJ1-1; 8 bases line up with TRBD1. The CDR3 sequence is 13 residues long. Unmatched junction bases numbered 6, after V lost 8 bases and J lost 4 bases. Germline assignment: CDR1 KGHSH and CDR2 LQKENI. The CDR3 sequence is CASQFTGGTEAFF. The CDR3 region has the DNA TGTGCCAGCCAATTCACAGGGGGCACTGAAGCTTTCTTT.

This clonotype occurred many times. V usage is TRBV20-1 and J usage is TRBJ1-1, with D unclear. Trimming cost V 5 bases and J 0 bases, with 7 bases left between them. This CDR3 has 12 residues. Looked up from germline, CDR1 is DFQATT and CDR2 is SNEGSKA (reference sequence). CDR3 DNA: TGCAGTGCTCCTGACCTGAACACTGAAGCTTTCTTT. Its protein product is CSAPDLNTEAFF.

This clonotype was detected many times. The chain couples TRBV12-3 or TRBV12-4 to TRBJ1-1; unclear D gene. The CDR3 runs 13 residues. Trimming cost V 3 bases and J 7 bases, with 12 bases left between them. CDR3 sequence: CASSLIGNGEAFF. The DNA of the CDR3 is TGTGCCAGCAGTTTGATCGGGAACGGTGAAGCTTTCTTT.

This clonotype has just a few counts. CDR3 nucleotides: TGTGCCACCTTAGCGGGAGAAAGGCCAACAGATACGCAGTATTTT. Protein: CATLAGERPTDTQYF. The chain recombines TRBV7-2 with TRBJ2-3; 9 bases are shared with TRBD2. In germline, CDR1 is SGHTA, CDR2 FQGNSA. With 10 bases clipped from V and 3 bases from J, the junction kept 11 bases outside the gene matches. The CDR3 length is 15 residues.

This clonotype appeared many times. V gene TRBV20-1 combines with J gene TRBJ2-1, with 10 bases fitting TRBD1. CDR1 and CDR2 from the germline V gene are DFQATT and SNEGSKA (reference sequence). This CDR3 region has 14 residues. The CDR3 reads CSILHGQGGNEQFF. CDR3 DNA: TGCAGCATCCTTCACGGACAGGGGGGGAATGAGCAGTTCTTC.

This clonotype was observed a few times. The chain has TRBV10-3 and TRBJ2-1; 12 nucleotides agree with TRBD2. There are 18 residues in the CDR3. V shed 3 bases and J 7 bases; nucleotides not matched to a gene: 13. In germline, CDR1 is ENHRY, CDR2 SYGVKD. CDR3 bases: TGTGCCATCAGTGACCCTACCTTACTAGCGGGAGGCATGAATGAGCAGTTCTTC. It specifies CAISDPTLLAGGMNEQFF.

The table lists this clonotype with many counts. This chain connects TRBV20-1 to TRBJ2-7; 10 bases line up with TRBD2. Germline CDR1 reads DFQATT; CDR2 reads SNEGSKA (reference sequence). Unmatched junction bases numbered 9, after V lost 3 bases and J lost 4 bases. There are 15 residues in the CDR3. The CDR3 DNA reads as TGCAGTGCTAGTTCCCTAGCGGGAGTAATGTACGAGCAGTACTTC. Translation gives CSASSLAGVMYEQYF.

This clonotype showed up just a few times. This chain joins TRBV25-1 and TRBJ2-7, with TRBD2 as a possible D gene (6 bases). This CDR3 region has 15 residues. Germline loops: CDR1 MGHDK, CDR2 SYGVNS. Trimming took off 4 bases at V and 2 bases at J, with 15 bases between the two ends. Written as DNA, the CDR3 is TGTGCCAGCAGTGCGCCAGGGACTGGGACCTACGAGCAGTACTTC. Protein sequence: CASSAPGTGTYEQYF.

This clonotype was picked up many times. V usage is TRBV29-1 and J usage is TRBJ2-2; D could derive from TRBD1 or TRBD2 (5 bases each). The CDR3 extends over 12 amino acids. V lost 4 bases and J 5 bases, leaving 8 bases between the germline ends. CDR1 is SQVTM, CDR2 ANQGSEA, per germline. The CDR3 region is CSVVWGTGELFF. The CDR3 DNA reads TGCAGCGTTGTTTGGGGGACCGGGGAGCTGTTTTTT.

DNA for the CDR3: TGCAGTGCTCCCCCCCGGCTAGCGGAAACCTACGAGCAGTACTTC. It specifies CSAPPRLAETYEQYF. The V gene is TRBV20-1, the J gene TRBJ2-7; TRBD2 agrees at 7 bases. Germline CDR1 DFQATT, CDR2 SNEGSKA (reference sequence). Unmatched junction bases numbered 12, after V lost 5 bases and J lost 2 bases. CDR3 length: 15 residues.

This clonotype was observed many times. The V gene is TRBV7-2, the J gene TRBJ2-1; 8 positions agree with TRBD2. The V segment lost 4 bases and the J segment 7 bases; nucleotides outside the gene matches: 9. The CDR3 extends over 15 amino acids. Germline CDR1 SGHTA, CDR2 FQGNSA. CDR3 region: CASSSGAGAGNEQFF. DNA of the CDR3: TGTGCCAGCAGCTCGGGAGCGGGAGCGGGAAATGAGCAGTTCTTC.